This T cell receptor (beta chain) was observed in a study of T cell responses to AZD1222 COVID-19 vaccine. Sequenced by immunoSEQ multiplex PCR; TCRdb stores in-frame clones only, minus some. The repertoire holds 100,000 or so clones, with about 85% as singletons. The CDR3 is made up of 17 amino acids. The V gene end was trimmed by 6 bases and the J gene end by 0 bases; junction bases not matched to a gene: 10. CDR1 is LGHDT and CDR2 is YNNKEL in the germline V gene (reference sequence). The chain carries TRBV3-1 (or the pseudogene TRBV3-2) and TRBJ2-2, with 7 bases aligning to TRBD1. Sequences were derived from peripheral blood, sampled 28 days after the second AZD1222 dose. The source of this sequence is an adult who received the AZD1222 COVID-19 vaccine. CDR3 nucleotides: TGTGCCAGCAGAAAGATAGGGGGCGGCGCGAACACCGGGGAGCTGTTTTTT. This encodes CASRKIGGGANTGELFF.